The 5 T cell receptor beta chains below come from one sample, sequenced in a study of T cells after yellow fever vaccination. TCRdb re-derived calls from the 5' RACE reads in MiXCR, one entry per CDR3 protein. The table has 250,000 to 300,000 distinct CDR3 sequences, around 10% seen once; the top ten hold approximately 3.3%. The material sequenced was CD4+ T cells sorted from PBMCs, taken 5 days after the yellow fever booster vaccination. Every receptor here comes from a man in his late teens or twenties who received the YFV17D yellow fever vaccine.

J is TRBJ2-5 and V is TRBV3-1; maybe TRBD1 (5 bases). The CDR3 covers 13 residues. Germline CDR1 is LGHDT and CDR2 is YNNKEL (reference sequence). The V gene lost 2 bases and the J gene lost 5 bases, with 9 bases spanning the gap. Written as DNA, the CDR3 is TGTGCCAGCAGCCAAACGCAGGGCGAGACCCAGTACTTC. Translating it yields CASSQTQGETQYF.

CDR3 bases: TGCAGTGCTAGAGGCATTGAGCAGTTCTTC. Translated: CSARGIEQFF. The chain is built from TRBV20-1 and TRBJ2-1, with unresolved D. Germline-derived CDR1 and CDR2 are DFQATT and SNEGSKA (reference sequence). With 1 base removed from V and 9 bases from J, the gap between germline ends came to 4 bases. CDR3 length: 10 amino acids.

In this sample, this clonotype turned up a few times. This chain links TRBV10-1 with TRBJ1-6; D is possibly TRBD1 (5 bases). V was clipped by 0 bases and J by 10 bases, with 10 bases between them. This CDR3 spans 14 amino acids. Germline loops: CDR1 WNHNN, CDR2 SYGVQD (reference sequence). The CDR3: CASSESRGGSPLHF. CDR3 nucleotides: TGCGCCAGCAGTGAGTCGCGGGGCGGATCACCCCTCCACTTT.

This clonotype was seen a few times. This sequence joins TRBV4-3 and TRBJ2-5; D might be TRBD2 (6 bases). The germline V gene encodes CDR1 LGHNA and CDR2 YSLEER. Trimming cost V 0 bases and J 6 bases, with 14 bases left between them. The CDR3 spans 15 residues. The CDR3 DNA reads as TGCGCCAGCAGCCAAGATATAGCGGCTAGCCAGACCCAGTACTTC. The encoded protein is CASSQDIAASQTQYF.

The genes are TRBV25-1 and TRBJ2-3; D is possibly TRBD1 (6 bases). V lost 6 bases, J lost 1 base, and 11 bases lay in between. CDR1 is MGHDK, CDR2 SYGVNS, per germline. The CDR3 loop spans 14 amino acids. CDR3 coding DNA: TGTGCCAGCAGGGACAGATGGGGCACAGATACGCAGTATTTT. This sequence encodes CASRDRWGTDTQYF.